This T cell receptor beta chain stems from a study of regulatory T cells in long-lasting Graves disease. The study, taken as a whole, reports: TRBV28 was favored in persistent disease, as were TRBJ1-2 and TRBJ2-5. Newly diagnosed Graves' patients exceeded persistent ones in TCR diversity.

This clonotype was counted at least ten times. Its target is unknown. The junction had 16 bases not matched to a gene; V was cut back by 6 bases and J by 4 bases. The CDR3 length is 17 residues. The germline CDR1 and CDR2 sequences are DFQATT and SNEGSKA (reference sequence). As for time point: newly diagnosed GD, antithyroid drugs for less than 3 months. The TCR library was made from RNA extracted from PBMCs. Assembly of TCR beta libraries relied on iRepertoire HTBI primers together with Arm-PCR of CDR3 regions. TCRdb re-derived calls from the multiplex PCR reads in MiXCR, one entry per CDR3 protein. This sample has a few hundred thousand distinct CDR3 sequences, with 16% found just once. Another study also made use of these data, one on T cells in Graves' hyperthyroidism and ophthalmopathy. That investigation notes: During a first-round RT-PCR of the TCR CDR3, the HTBI primer set was used.

The starting material was peripheral blood mononuclear cells (PBMCs), obtained at new diagnosis, from a patient treated with antithyroid drugs. The genes are TRBV20-1 and TRBJ2-2; 8 bases line up with TRBD1. The sequence was collected from a man aged 35 to 55 with Graves disease. CDR3: CSARGTGGGRSTGELFF. The CDR3 DNA is TGCAGTGCGAGGGGGACAGGTGGTGGAAGATCCACCGGGGAGCTGTTTTTT.